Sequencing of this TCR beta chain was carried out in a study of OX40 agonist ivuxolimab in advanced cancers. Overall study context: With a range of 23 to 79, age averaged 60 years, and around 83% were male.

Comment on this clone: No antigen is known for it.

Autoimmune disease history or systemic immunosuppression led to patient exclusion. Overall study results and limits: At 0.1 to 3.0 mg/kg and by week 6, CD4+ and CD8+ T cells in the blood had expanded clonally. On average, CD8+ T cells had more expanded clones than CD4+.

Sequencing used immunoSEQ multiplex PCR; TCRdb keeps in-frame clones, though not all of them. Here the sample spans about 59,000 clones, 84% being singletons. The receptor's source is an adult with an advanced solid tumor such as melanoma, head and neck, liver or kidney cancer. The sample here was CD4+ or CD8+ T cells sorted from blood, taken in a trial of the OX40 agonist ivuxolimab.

DNA of the CDR3: TGCGCCAGCAGCCCCACCGGACGCCTCTCCTACAATGAGCAGTTCTTC. Protein: CASSPTGRLSYNEQFF. The chain has TRBV5-1 and TRBJ2-1; no firm D call. Trimming removed 4 bases from V and 0 bases from J, with 14 bases in between. The CDR3 covers 16 residues. The V gene's germline CDR1 is SGHRS and CDR2 YFSETQ.